This record concerns one TCR beta chain sequence. As originally analysed: Researchers report that nucleated cell counts were estimated from reference gene primer amplification. The table came from immunoSEQ multiplex PCR; TCRdb's copy has only in-frame clones and leaves some out. D and trimming come from the DNA, and the V and J calls and clone size come from that table. The table lists some 68,000 clones, 70% to 90% of them singletons. The data stem from a study of blood T cell repertoires in COVID-19. Study at large: Both acute and convalescent COVID-19 samples were obtained from the United States, Italy and Spain.

The source material was peripheral blood. The receptor was isolated from a woman aged 50 to 60 with COVID-19, enrolled during active disease.

In nucleotides, the CDR3 is TGTGCCTGGAGTGTAAGCGGGAGGGCAGATACGCAGTATTTT. As protein: CAWSVSGRADTQYF. The V and J genes are TRBV30 and TRBJ2-3; 10 nucleotides agree with TRBD2. The V and J ends lost 0 bases and 4 bases, in that order; junction bases with no gene match: 1. CDR3 size: 14 residues. Per the germline V gene, CDR1 is GTSNPN and CDR2 is SVGIG (reference sequence).